The 6 T cell receptor beta chains presented below share a single source sample, sequenced in a study of blood T cell repertoires in COVID-19. TCRdb's table, derived via immunoSEQ multiplex PCR, lists solely in-frame clones and lacks some. Here the sample spans more than 250,000 clones, under 90% being singletons. Sequences were obtained from PBMCs or T cells enriched from blood (not recorded which). Receptors originate from a woman aged 18 to 35 who had recovered from COVID-19.

The V and J genes are TRBV6-4 and TRBJ2-7; the D gene is possibly TRBD1 (5 bases). Trimming stripped 4 bases from V and 2 bases from J, with 12 bases between. Germline assignment: CDR1 MRHNA and CDR2 SNTAGT. The CDR3 extends over 14 amino acids. CDR3 in DNA: TGTGCCAGCAGTGGATCCACAGGACCCTACGAGCAGTACTTC. This encodes CASSGSTGPYEQYF.

This rearrangement joins TRBV7-9 to TRBJ2-3, with 8 bases matching TRBD1. Trimming took 4 bases from V and 2 from J; bases not matched to a gene: 5. The germline CDR1 and CDR2 sequences are SEHNR and FQNEAQ (reference sequence). The CDR3 extends over 15 amino acids. The CDR3 DNA reads as TGTGCCAGCAGCTCTACAGGGGGAACCACAGATACGCAGTATTTT. Translating gives CASSSTGGTTDTQYF. Variable domain in full (rest from reference TRBV7-9 and TRBJ2-3): DTGVSQNPRHKITKRGQNVTFRCDPISEHNRLYWYRQTLGQGPEFLTYFQNEAQLEKSRLLSDRFSAERPKGSFSTLEIQRTEQGDSAMYLCASSSTGGTTDTQYFGPGTRLTVL.

The rearrangement uses TRBV14 and TRBJ1-1; D gene uncertain. Trimming cost V 0 bases and J 0 bases, with 11 bases left between them. This CDR3 has 16 amino acids. Germline values: CDR1 SGHDN, CDR2 FVKESK. The CDR3 loop reads CASSQELGSMNTEAFF. The DNA of the CDR3 is TGTGCCAGCAGCCAAGAATTGGGTAGCATGAACACTGAAGCTTTCTTT.

The rearrangement joins TRBV7-9 to TRBJ1-2; D might be TRBD1 (5 bases). Trimming took off 8 bases at V and 3 bases at J, with 10 bases between the two ends. CDR3 length equals 12 residues. Germline V CDR1 and CDR2: SEHNR, FQNEAQ (reference sequence). DNA of the CDR3: TGTGCCAGCGCCGGGGGGGACTATGGCTACACCTTC. Its translation: CASAGGDYGYTF.

The V and J genes are TRBV6-5 and TRBJ2-7, with unresolved D. CDR1 is MNHEY and CDR2 is SVGAGI in the germline V gene. The CDR3 length is 12 residues. Deletions cut 4 bases from V and 5 bases from J, with 9 bases between. CDR3 in DNA: TGTGCCAGCAGTTCCGACTTCCACGAGCAGTACTTC. Translation gives CASSSDFHEQYF.

J is TRBJ2-5 and V is TRBV7-2; TRBD1 is a possible D gene (5 bases). Looked up from germline, CDR1 is SGHTA and CDR2 is FQGNSA. The CDR3 contains 13 residues. Between the trimmed V and J ends, which lost 3 bases and 3 bases, there was a span of 8 bases. Written as DNA, the CDR3 is TGTGCCAGCAGCTTGGTCAGGGAAGAGACCCAGTACTTC. This sequence encodes CASSLVREETQYF.